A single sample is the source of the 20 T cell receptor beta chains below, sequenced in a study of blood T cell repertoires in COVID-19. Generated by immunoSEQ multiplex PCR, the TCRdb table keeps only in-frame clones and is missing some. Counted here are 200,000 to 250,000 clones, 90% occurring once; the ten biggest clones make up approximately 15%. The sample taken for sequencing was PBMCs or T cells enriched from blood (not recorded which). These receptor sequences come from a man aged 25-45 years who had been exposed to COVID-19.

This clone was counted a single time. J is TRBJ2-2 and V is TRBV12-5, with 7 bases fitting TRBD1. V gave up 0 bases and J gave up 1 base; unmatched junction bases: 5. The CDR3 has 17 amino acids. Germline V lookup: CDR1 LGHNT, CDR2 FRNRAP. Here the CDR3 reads CASGLVQGLLNTGELFF. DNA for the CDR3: TGTGCTAGTGGTTTGGTACAGGGGCTCCTGAACACCGGGGAGCTGTTTTTT. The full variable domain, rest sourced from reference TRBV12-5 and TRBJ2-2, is DARVTQTPRHKVTEMGQEVTMRCQPILGHNTVFWYRQTMMQGLELLAYFRNRAPLDDSGMPKDRFSAEMPDATLATLKIQPSEPRDSAVYFCASGLVQGLLNTGELFFGEGSRLTVL.

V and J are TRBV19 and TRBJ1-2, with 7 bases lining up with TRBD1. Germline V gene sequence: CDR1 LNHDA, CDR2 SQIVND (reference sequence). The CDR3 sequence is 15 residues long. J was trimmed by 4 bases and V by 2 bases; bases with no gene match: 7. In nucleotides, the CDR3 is TGTGCCAGTAGTATAAGCCGACAGGGAATCTATGGCTACACCTTC. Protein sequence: CASSISRQGIYGYTF.

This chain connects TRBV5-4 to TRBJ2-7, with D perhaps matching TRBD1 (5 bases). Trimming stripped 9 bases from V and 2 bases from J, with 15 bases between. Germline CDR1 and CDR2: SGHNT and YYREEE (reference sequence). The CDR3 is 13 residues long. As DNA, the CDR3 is TGTGCCACCACCGGGTACAGGCCCTACGAGCAGTACTTC. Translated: CATTGYRPYEQYF.

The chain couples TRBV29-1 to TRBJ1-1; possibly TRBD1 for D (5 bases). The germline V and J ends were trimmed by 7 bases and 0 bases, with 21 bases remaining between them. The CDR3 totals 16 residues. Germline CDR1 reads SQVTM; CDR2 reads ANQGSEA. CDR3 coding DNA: TGCAGCGCCCAGGGAGGAGAGGGGACCTTGAACACTGAAGCTTTCTTT. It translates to CSAQGGEGTLNTEAFF.

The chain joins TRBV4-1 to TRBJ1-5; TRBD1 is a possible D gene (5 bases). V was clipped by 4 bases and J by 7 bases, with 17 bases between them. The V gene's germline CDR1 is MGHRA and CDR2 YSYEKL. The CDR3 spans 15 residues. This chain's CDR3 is CASSRGRNGRQPQHF. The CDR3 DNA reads TGCGCCAGCAGCCGGGGGAGGAATGGGAGGCAGCCCCAGCATTTT.

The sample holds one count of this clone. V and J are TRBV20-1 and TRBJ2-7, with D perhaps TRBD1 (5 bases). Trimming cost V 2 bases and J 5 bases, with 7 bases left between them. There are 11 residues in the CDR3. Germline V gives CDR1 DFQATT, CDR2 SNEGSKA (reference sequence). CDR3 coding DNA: TGCAGTGCTAGAAGGGGTGACGAGCAGTACTTC. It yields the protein CSARRGDEQYF.

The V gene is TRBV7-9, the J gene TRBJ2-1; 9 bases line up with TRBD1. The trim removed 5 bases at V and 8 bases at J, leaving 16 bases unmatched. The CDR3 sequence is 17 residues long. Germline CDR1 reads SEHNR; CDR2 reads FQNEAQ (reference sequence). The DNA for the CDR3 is TGTGCCAGCAGCCGTTTGGGACTCTTACAGGGGGCGCATGAGCAGTTCTTC. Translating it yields CASSRLGLLQGAHEQFF.

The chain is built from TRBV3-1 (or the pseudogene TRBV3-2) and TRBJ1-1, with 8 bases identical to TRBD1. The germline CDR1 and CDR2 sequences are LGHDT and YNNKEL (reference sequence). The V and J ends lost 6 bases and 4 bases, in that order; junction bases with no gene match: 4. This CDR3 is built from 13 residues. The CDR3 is CASRLGQGTEAFF. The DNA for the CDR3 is TGTGCCAGCAGACTAGGACAGGGCACTGAAGCTTTCTTT.

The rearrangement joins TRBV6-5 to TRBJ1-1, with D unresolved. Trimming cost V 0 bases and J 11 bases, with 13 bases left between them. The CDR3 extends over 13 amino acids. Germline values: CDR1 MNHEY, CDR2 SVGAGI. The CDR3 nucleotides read TGTGCCAGCAGTTACTCCCCCCAGGTATTGGCTTTCTTT. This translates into CASSYSPQVLAFF.

CDR3 sequence (DNA): TGTGCCAGCAGCCCCCCGGGTCGGGGTAACTATGGCTACACCTTC. This sequence encodes CASSPPGRGNYGYTF. V is TRBV7-9 and J is TRBJ1-2; D is ambiguous. CDR3 size: 15 residues. V lost 5 bases and J lost 1, with 14 bases in between. Germline CDR1 SEHNR, CDR2 FQNEAQ (reference sequence).

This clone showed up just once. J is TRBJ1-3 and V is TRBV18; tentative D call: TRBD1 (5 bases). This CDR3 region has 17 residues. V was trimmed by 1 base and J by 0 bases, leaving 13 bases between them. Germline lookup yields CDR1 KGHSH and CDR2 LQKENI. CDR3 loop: CASSPRAGSYSGNTIYF. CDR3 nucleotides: TGTGCCAGCTCACCACGGGCAGGGTCTTACTCTGGAAACACCATATATTTT.

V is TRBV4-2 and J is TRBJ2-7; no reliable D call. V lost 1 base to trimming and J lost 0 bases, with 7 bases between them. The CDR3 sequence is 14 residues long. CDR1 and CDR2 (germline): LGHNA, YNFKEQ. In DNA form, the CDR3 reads TGTGCCAGCAGCCAAGTTACTGCCTCCTACGAGCAGTACTTC. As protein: CASSQVTASYEQYF.

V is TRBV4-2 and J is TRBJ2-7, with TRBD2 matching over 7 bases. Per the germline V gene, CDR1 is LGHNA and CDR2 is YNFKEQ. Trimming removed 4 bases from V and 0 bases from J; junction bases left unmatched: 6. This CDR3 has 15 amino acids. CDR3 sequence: CASSPPLAASYEQYF. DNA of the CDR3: TGTGCCAGCAGCCCCCCTCTAGCGGCCTCCTACGAGCAGTACTTC.

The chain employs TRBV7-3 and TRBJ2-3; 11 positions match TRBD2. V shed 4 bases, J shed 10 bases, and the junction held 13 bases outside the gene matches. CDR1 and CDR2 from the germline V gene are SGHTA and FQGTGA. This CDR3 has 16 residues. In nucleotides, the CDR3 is TGTGCCAGCAGCTCCCTCACTAGCGGGGGCCTAAGGGCGCAGTATTTT. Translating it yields CASSSLTSGGLRAQYF.

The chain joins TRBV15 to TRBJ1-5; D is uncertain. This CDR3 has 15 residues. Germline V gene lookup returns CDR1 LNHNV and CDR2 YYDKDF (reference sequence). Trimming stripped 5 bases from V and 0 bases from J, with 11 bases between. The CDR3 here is CATSFDKASNQPQHF. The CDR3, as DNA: TGTGCCACCAGCTTCGACAAAGCTAGCAATCAGCCCCAGCATTTT.

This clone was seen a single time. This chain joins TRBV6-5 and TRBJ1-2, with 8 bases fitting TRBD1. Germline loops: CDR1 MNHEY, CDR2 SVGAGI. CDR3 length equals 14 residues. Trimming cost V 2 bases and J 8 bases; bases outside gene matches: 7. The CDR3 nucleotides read TGTGCCAGCAGTTACCCCGGACAGGGTGGGGGCTACACCTTC. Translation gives CASSYPGQGGGYTF.

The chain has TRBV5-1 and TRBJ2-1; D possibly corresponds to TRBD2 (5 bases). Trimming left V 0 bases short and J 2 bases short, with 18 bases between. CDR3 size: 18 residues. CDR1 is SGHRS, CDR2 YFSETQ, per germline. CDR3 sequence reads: CASSLVPFGELTYNEQFF. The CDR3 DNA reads TGCGCCAGCAGCTTGGTACCTTTCGGGGAATTAACCTACAATGAGCAGTTCTTC.

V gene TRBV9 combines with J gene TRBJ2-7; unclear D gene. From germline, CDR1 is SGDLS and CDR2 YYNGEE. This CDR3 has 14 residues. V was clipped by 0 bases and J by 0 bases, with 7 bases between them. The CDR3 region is CASSVASSSYEQYF. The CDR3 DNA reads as TGTGCCAGCAGCGTAGCCTCTAGCTCCTACGAGCAGTACTTC.

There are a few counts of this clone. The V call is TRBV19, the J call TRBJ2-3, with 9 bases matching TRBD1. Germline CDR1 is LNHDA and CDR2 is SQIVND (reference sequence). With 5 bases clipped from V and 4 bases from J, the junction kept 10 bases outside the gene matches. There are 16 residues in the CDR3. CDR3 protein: CASSYLQGARADTQYF. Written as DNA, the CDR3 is TGTGCCAGTAGTTACTTACAGGGGGCTAGGGCAGATACGCAGTATTTT.

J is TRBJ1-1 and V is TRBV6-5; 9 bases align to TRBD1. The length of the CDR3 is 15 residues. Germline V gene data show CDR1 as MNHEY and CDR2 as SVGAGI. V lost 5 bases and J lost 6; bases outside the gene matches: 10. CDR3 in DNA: TGTGCCAGCAGTACCTGGGACAGGGTGGGTCCTGAAGCTTTCTTT. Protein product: CASSTWDRVGPEAFF.